This T cell receptor beta chain was identified in a study of patients and donors after allogeneic stem cell transplantation. TCRdb processed the RT-PCR reads anew with MiXCR; each CDR3 protein has one entry. The data show about 230,000 distinct CDR3 sequences, 11% to 15% seen once. V lost 3 bases to trimming and J lost 0 bases; unmatched junction nucleotides: 8. This CDR3 region has 17 residues. Germline CDR1 SGHNT, CDR2 YENEEA. This clonotype appeared a few times. The sample taken for sequencing was blood, either unsorted or a sorted T cell fraction (not recorded which). The receptor was isolated from a human donor who was either an allogeneic HSCT recipient or a stem cell or donor lymphocyte infusion donor (not recorded which). It is not recorded whose cells these are; they may come from a transplant donor. This chain links TRBV11-3 with TRBJ2-1; 7 bases map to TRBD2. This CDR3 is CASSFDSGLSSYNEQFF. Written as DNA, the CDR3 is TGTGCCAGCAGCTTCGATAGCGGGTTGAGCTCCTACAATGAGCAGTTCTTC.